The T cell receptor (beta chain) described here comes from a study of blood T cell repertoires in COVID-19 (dated by TCRdb to 2018 to 2021). Regarding the study in general: The collaborator samples originated in the United States, Italy and Spain and spanned the acute and convalescent phases of COVID-19. The prospective study material was composed of cDNA or gDNA derived from T cells, B-cell-depleted T cells, or PBMCs. Subjects who had been exposed to COVID-19, were actively infected with it, or had recovered from it provided the deeply sampled blood TCRbeta repertoires that made up the dataset. The repertoires were released in a freely available public database intended as a resource for research on the immune response to SARS-CoV-2. The samples were drawn from the first 160 participants of the ongoing ImmuneRACE study and from under 1,500 subjects provided by 6 global collaborators. Nearly every sample came with metadata listing a de-identified subject ID, COVID-19 status, age in years and sex. HLA class I and class II types, where available, came from metadata supplied by the sample provider rather than from assay-based typing. General findings and caveats noted by the study authors: The quantity of clinical and demographic metadata differed by source and by participant and was supplied without curation.

Note on this clone: Its cognate antigen has yet to be identified. No clone much larger than this one lies a single base away; base qualities are absent.

CDR1 and CDR2, looked up from the germline V gene, are MNHEY and SVGAGI. From cysteine to phenylalanine, the CDR3 is 16 amino acids long. The read is trimmed to its CDR3 DNA, 48 bases read in frame from base 1. V was cut back by 2 bases and J by 0 bases, leaving a gap of 12 bases between them. The immunoSEQ Assay, a bias-controlled multiplex PCR, was used to amplify TCRbeta CDR3 regions from genomic DNA. Turning to the authors' computational methods: The number of nucleated cells in each sample was estimated from the amplification of reference gene primers within the assay. To quantify the absolute abundance of each unique TCRbeta CDR3 rearrangement, sequence reads were collapsed and filtered. For each sample, productive Simpson clonality was calculated as the square root of Simpson's diversity index across productive rearrangements. In TCRdb, the immuneACCESS table is reduced to in-frame sequences with V and J assigned. These tables do not hold every clone; where another copy was compared, an unresolved V gene accounts for under half, and the others remain unexplained. The V and J calls and the clone size are those of that table, but D and trimming were determined from the DNA. The sample includes about 250,000 clones, with around 84% observed a single time. The biggest ten clones account for about 1.6% of the sample.

In the prospective study, participants were about 18 to 95 years old, resided in about two dozen geographic areas of the United States, and were enrolled through a virtual design. In the prospective study, cohorts were assigned on the basis of participant-reported clinical history obtained from a screening survey and a study questionnaire. Recovered participants in ImmuneRACE Cohort 3 were defined as having two consecutive negative NP/OP PCR tests, clearance from a healthcare professional, or resolution of symptoms. In the prospective study, mobile phlebotomists collected whole blood, serum and a nasopharyngeal or oropharyngeal swab from each participant. Additional blood draws and questionnaires over an approximately two-month period could optionally be provided by prospective study participants. Before DNA extraction, prospective study blood samples were shipped either frozen or at room temperature.

This chain is built from TRBV6-5 and TRBJ2-3; the D gene is not confidently resolved. Sequenced material: PBMCs or T cells enriched from blood (not recorded which). The sequence derives from a man in his forties who had recovered from COVID-19. Here the CDR3 is given as CASSYGGDPSTDTQYF. The nucleotide sequence is given as TGTGCCAGCAGTTACGGCGGCGACCCTAGCACAGATACGCAGTATTTT.